This passage covers 17 T cell receptor beta chains from one sample sequenced in a study of shared clonotypes between healthy human individuals. Libraries were prepared by immunoSEQ multiplex PCR; TCRdb keeps only in-frame clonotypes and omits some of them. The repertoire holds approximately 2,300,000 clones, with around 92% as singletons. Sequencing was performed on naive CD4+ T cells from PBMCs. Subset reported: CD45RA+ positively selected. The receptor set was obtained from a man aged 18 to 35 in good health. Some clones in this sample may be carry-over from other donors' samples.

The V gene is TRBV9, the J gene TRBJ2-7; 11 bases are shared with TRBD2. This CDR3 spans 15 amino acids. Germline loops: CDR1 SGDLS, CDR2 YYNGEE. Trimming at V came to 4 bases and at J to 3 bases, leaving 6 bases not matched to a gene. The CDR3 nucleotides read TGTGCCAGCAGCCGCACTAGCGGGAGCTTCTACGAGCAGTACTTC. Protein sequence: CASSRTSGSFYEQYF.

The genes are TRBV6-5 and TRBJ2-1; 10 nucleotides line up with TRBD2. CDR1 is MNHEY, CDR2 SVGAGI, per germline. The V segment lost 6 bases and the J segment 5 bases; nucleotides outside the gene matches: 7. The CDR3 has 15 residues. The chain's CDR3 is CASSRRGLAHNEQFF. The CDR3 coding sequence is TGTGCCAGCAGCCGACGGGGACTAGCGCACAATGAGCAGTTCTTC.

This chain connects TRBV7-6 to TRBJ2-1; 9 bases fit TRBD2. Germline V gene data show CDR1 as SGHVS and CDR2 as FNYEAQ. This CDR3 has 16 amino acids. V lost 5 bases, J lost 0 bases, and 5 bases stayed unmatched. The CDR3 DNA reads TGTGCCAGCAGCCCAAGCGGGGGGAGCTCCTACAATGAGCAGTTCTTC. Translating gives CASSPSGGSSYNEQFF. Full variable domain (remainder filled in from reference TRBV7-6 and TRBJ2-1): GAGVSQSPRYKVTKRGQDVALRCDPISGHVSLYWYRQALGQGPEFLTYFNYEAQQDKSGLPNDRFSAERPEGSISTLTIQRTEQRDSAMYRCASSPSGGSSYNEQFFGPGTRLTVL.

V is TRBV6-5 and J is TRBJ2-3; unclear D gene. V lost 2 bases, J lost 2 bases, and 11 bases lay in between. Germline values: CDR1 MNHEY, CDR2 SVGAGI. The CDR3 runs to 15 residues. CDR3 sequence (DNA): TGTGCCAGCAGTTACGGGGTTTTAACCACAGATACGCAGTATTTT. This sequence encodes CASSYGVLTTDTQYF.

V usage is TRBV7-3 and J usage is TRBJ2-3; the D gene is possibly TRBD2 (5 bases). Germline assignment: CDR1 SGHTA and CDR2 FQGTGA. V lost 5 bases to trimming and J lost 5 bases, with 11 bases between them. This CDR3 contains 13 residues. The CDR3 loop is CASSAQAGDTQYF. CDR3 DNA sequence: TGTGCCAGCAGCGCCCAGGCGGGAGATACGCAGTATTTT. The full variable domain, in which reference TRBV7-3 and TRBJ2-3 provide the parts outside the CDR3, is GAGVSQTPSNKVTEKGKYVELRCDPISGHTALYWYRQSLGQGPEFLIYFQGTGAADDSGLPNDRFFAVRPEGSVSTLKIQRTERGDSAVYLCASSAQAGDTQYFGPGTRLTVL.

This chain links TRBV9 with TRBJ2-5, with a possible D match to TRBD1 (5 bases). Deletions cut 0 bases from V and 10 bases from J, with 13 bases between. Germline assignment: CDR1 SGDLS and CDR2 YYNGEE. The CDR3 length is 13 residues. DNA for the CDR3: TGTGCCAGCAGCGTAGACCAGGGTCAGTGCCAGTACTTC. Its protein product is CASSVDQGQCQYF.

This rearrangement joins TRBV28 to TRBJ2-7, with 8 bases fitting TRBD2. Trimming removed 7 bases from V and 10 bases from J; junction bases left unmatched: 6. The CDR3 has 11 residues. The V gene's germline CDR1 is MDHEN and CDR2 SYDVKM. The chain's CDR3 is CASKPLAGQYF. The CDR3 bases are TGTGCCAGCAAACCCCTAGCGGGCCAGTACTTC.

CDR3 DNA: TGTGCCAGCAGCACTAGGGGCAATGAGCAGTTCTTC. Protein: CASSTRGNEQFF. The rearrangement links TRBV11-3 to TRBJ2-1, with D perhaps being TRBD1 or TRBD2 (5 bases each). V lost 5 bases and J 6 bases, leaving 8 bases between the germline ends. This CDR3 contains 12 residues. Per germline, CDR1 SGHNT and CDR2 YENEEA.

This chain uses TRBV11-2 with TRBJ2-5; 10 positions match TRBD2. Trimming removed 5 bases from V and 4 bases from J; junction bases left unmatched: 19. Germline loops: CDR1 SGHAT, CDR2 FQNNGV. This CDR3 contains 19 residues. The CDR3 protein is CASSLRAGLAEARVETQYF. CDR3 nucleotides: TGTGCCAGCAGCCTAAGGGCCGGACTAGCGGAAGCGCGGGTAGAGACCCAGTACTTC.

The V call is TRBV5-1, the J call TRBJ2-1; 11 positions agree with TRBD2. The CDR3 runs 16 residues. V was clipped by 2 bases and J by 12 bases; unmatched bases: 13. CDR1 is SGHRS, CDR2 YFSETQ, per germline. CDR3 sequence reads: CASSLPTSGALGGQFF. The CDR3 nucleotides are TGCGCCAGCAGCTTACCGACTAGCGGGGCGTTAGGGGGGCAGTTCTTC. Filled out from reference TRBV5-1 and TRBJ2-1, the complete variable domain reads KAGVTQTPRYLIKTRGQQVTLSCSPISGHRSVSWYQQTPGQGLQFLFEYFSETQRNKGNFPGRFSGRQFSNSRSEMNVSTLELGDSALYLCASSLPTSGALGGQFFGPGTRLTVL.

V gene TRBV19 combines with J gene TRBJ1-4; no clear D gene. Between the trimmed V and J ends, which lost 7 bases and 0 bases, there was a span of 9 bases. Germline lookup yields CDR1 LNHDA and CDR2 SQIVND (reference sequence). The CDR3 consists of 14 residues. CDR3: CASTLGTTNEKLFF. The CDR3, as DNA: TGTGCCAGTACCCTAGGGACAACTAATGAAAAACTGTTTTTT.

The chain couples TRBV2 to TRBJ1-5; no definite D call. V shed 2 bases and J shed 10 bases, with 9 bases lying between them. CDR1 and CDR2 (germline): SNHLY, FYNNEI. The CDR3 covers 12 residues. CDR3 sequence: CASSERRVPQHF. For the CDR3, the DNA is TGTGCCAGCAGTGAACGACGAGTACCCCAGCATTTT.

Points on this clone: Other DNA sequences in this specimen translate into the identical CDR3. CDR3 DNA sequence: TGTGCCAGCAGCGTCGACAACTATGGCTACACCTTC. This encodes CASSVDNYGYTF. The rearrangement links TRBV9 to TRBJ1-2; D uncertain. Trimming pared 2 bases from V and 2 bases from J, leaving 4 bases between. The length of the CDR3 is 12 residues. CDR1 is SGDLS and CDR2 is YYNGEE in the germline V gene.

The chain joins TRBV5-4 to TRBJ2-3; tentatively, D is TRBD1 or TRBD2 (5 bases each). CDR1 and CDR2 (germline): SGHNT, YYREEE (reference sequence). Trimming removed 0 bases at V and 1 base at J, with 9 bases between. The CDR3 spans 15 residues. The CDR3 DNA reads TGTGCCAGCAGCTTGGTGGGACCTCGCACAGATACGCAGTATTTT. This gives the protein CASSLVGPRTDTQYF.

The V and J genes are TRBV28 and TRBJ1-2; no clear D. Trimming took off 3 bases at V and 0 bases at J, with 8 bases between the two ends. Germline-derived CDR1 and CDR2 are MDHEN and SYDVKM. The CDR3 is 14 residues long. DNA of the CDR3: TGTGCCAGCAGTTTGGCAGAAACTAACTATGGCTACACCTTC. This encodes CASSLAETNYGYTF.

A single count supports this clone. J is TRBJ2-3 and V is TRBV6-5; D may be TRBD2 (5 bases). The V end lost 6 bases, the J end lost 0 bases, and 10 bases lay between the germline ends. CDR1 is MNHEY and CDR2 is SVGAGI in the germline V gene. CDR3 size: 14 residues. CDR3 sequence reads: CASSSGISTDTQYF. CDR3 in DNA: TGTGCCAGCAGCTCCGGGATTAGCACAGATACGCAGTATTTT.

The chain employs TRBV27 and TRBJ2-1; 8 nucleotides align to TRBD1. The CDR3 covers 15 residues. Germline trimming cut 8 bases from V and 9 bases from J; bases unmatched to any gene: 15. Germline values: CDR1 MNHEY, CDR2 SMNVEV (reference sequence). The CDR3 bases are TGTGCCAGCTCCTTCCTCCAGGGGGCTTCGGGTGAGCAGTTCTTC. It is translated as CASSFLQGASGEQFF.